This T cell receptor beta chain was recovered during a study of shared clonotypes between healthy human individuals. Broader study findings: Estimated clonotype richness was generally higher in naive than memory subsets. Represented genetic and exposure-history diversity was restricted by having few donors.

Clones were sequenced by immunoSEQ multiplex PCR, and TCRdb holds only the in-frame ones, with some missing. The sample consists of a few million clones, around 90% of them appearing once. V shed 4 bases, J shed 2 bases, and the junction held 11 bases outside the gene matches. This CDR3 is built from 16 residues. Germline CDR1 is SGHNT and CDR2 is YYREEE (reference sequence). Details on this clone: Its antigen is undetermined.

The sequencing input was naive CD4+ T cells from PBMCs. Documented subset: CD45RA+ positively selected. J is TRBJ1-2 and V is TRBV5-4; TRBD1 matches 7 bases. This sequence originates from a young man in good health. Some clones in this sample may be carry-over from other donors' samples. CDR3 amino acids: CASSPWRGQLNYGYTF. The CDR3 DNA sequence: TGTGCCAGCAGCCCCTGGAGGGGGCAGTTAAACTATGGCTACACCTTC.